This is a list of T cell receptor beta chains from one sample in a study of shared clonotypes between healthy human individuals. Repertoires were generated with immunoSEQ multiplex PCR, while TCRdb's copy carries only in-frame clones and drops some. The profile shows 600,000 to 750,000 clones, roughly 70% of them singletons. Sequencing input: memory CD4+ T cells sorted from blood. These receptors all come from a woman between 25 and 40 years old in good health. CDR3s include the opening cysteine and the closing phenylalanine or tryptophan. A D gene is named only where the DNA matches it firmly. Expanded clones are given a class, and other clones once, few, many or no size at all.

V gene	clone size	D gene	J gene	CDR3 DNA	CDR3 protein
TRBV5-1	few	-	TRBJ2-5	TGCGCCAGCAGCTTGTTTCTAAATCAAGAGACCCAGTACTTC	CASSLFLNQETQYF
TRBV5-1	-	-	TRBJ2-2	TGCGCCAGCAGCGGAACTGCAGAGACCGGGGAGCTGTTTTTT	CASSGTAETGELFF
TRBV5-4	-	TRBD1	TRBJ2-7	TGTGCCAGCAGCTTGTTGACAGGACAGGTAGACCACGAGCAGTACTTC	CASSLLTGQVDHEQYF
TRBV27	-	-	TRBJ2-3	TGTGCCAGCAGTTTTGAGGGGACGTACACAGATACGCAGTATTTT	CASSFEGTYTDTQYF
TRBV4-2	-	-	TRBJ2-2	TGTGCCAGCAGCCAAGATAGAAGATCGGACACCGGGGAGCTGTTTTTT	CASSQDRRSDTGELFF
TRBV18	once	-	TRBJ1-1	TGTGCCAGCTCACCACAGACAGATTTAATGAACACTGAAGCTTTCTTT	CASSPQTDLMNTEAFF
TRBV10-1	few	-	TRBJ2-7	TGCGCCAGCAGGGAGGGAACAGCCGAGCAGTACTTC	CASREGTAEQYF
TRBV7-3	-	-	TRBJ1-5	TGTGCCAGCAGCGCGGACTCCAATCAGCCCCAGCATTTT	CASSADSNQPQHF
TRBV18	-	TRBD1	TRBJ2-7	TGTGCCAGCTCACCAGAGACAGGGGAGGACGAGCAGTACTTC	CASSPETGEDEQYF
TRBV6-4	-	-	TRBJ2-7	TGTGCCATCATGACAGCGAGCTCCTACGAGCAGTACTTC	CAIMTASSYEQYF
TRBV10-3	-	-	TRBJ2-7	TGTGCCATCAGTGAGTCTGGCTACGAGCAGTACTTC	CAISESGYEQYF
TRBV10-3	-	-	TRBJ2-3	TGTGCCACGGCGGGGAGGGACAGCCTCACAGATACGCAGTATTTT	CATAGRDSLTDTQYF
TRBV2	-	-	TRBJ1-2	TGTGCCAGCAACGATAACTATGGCTACACCTTC	CASNDNYGYTF
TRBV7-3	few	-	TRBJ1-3	TGTGCCAGCAGCTCGGGCAGCCCTGGAAACACCATATATTTT	CASSSGSPGNTIYF
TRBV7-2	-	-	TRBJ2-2	TGTGCCAGCAGCTTAGAGGTACGGTCGAACACCGGGGAGCTGTTTTTT	CASSLEVRSNTGELFF
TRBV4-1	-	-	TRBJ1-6	TGCGCCAGCAGCCAAGATCGCGGGGCACGAGGGGCCTCCTATAATTCACCCCTCCACTTT	CASSQDRGARGASYNSPLHF
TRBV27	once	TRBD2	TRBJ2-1	TGTGCCAGCAGTTCGCCGGGACTAGCGAACAATGAGCAGTTCTTC	CASSSPGLANNEQFF
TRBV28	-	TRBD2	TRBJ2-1	TGTGCCAGCAGTTCTCAAAGACTAGCGGGAGGGCCCTCGAATGAGCAGTTCTTC	CASSSQRLAGGPSNEQFF
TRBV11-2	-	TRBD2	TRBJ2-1	TGTGCCAGCAGCTTAGATCCTGTGGGAGGGGCTTACAATGAGCAGTTCTTC	CASSLDPVGGAYNEQFF
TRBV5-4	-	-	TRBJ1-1	TGTGCCAGCAGGTTTGAGAGTAGCACTGAAGCTTTCTTT	CASRFESSTEAFF
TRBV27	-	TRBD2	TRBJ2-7	TGTGCCACACTCCTAGCGGGCCTTACCTACGAGCAGTACTTC	CATLLAGLTYEQYF
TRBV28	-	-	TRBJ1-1	TGTGCCAGCAGTTTGGATGCCAAGGAATGGAACACTGAAGCTTTCTTT	CASSLDAKEWNTEAFF
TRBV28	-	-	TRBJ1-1	TGTGCCAGCCTGGGACTCCTACCACCTGAAGCTTTCTTT	CASLGLLPPEAFF
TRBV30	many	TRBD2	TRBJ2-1	TGTGCCTCAACTGTAGCGGGAGGGGGGTACAATGAGCAGTTCTTC	CASTVAGGGYNEQFF
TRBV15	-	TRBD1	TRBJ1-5	TGTGCCACCAGCAGAGATCAACCTAGGACAGGTTATCAGCCCCAGCATTTT	CATSRDQPRTGYQPQHF
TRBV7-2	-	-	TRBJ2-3	TGTGCCAGCAGCTTAGACCAGAGAGATACGCAGTATTTT	CASSLDQRDTQYF
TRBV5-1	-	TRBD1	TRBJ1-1	TGCGCCAGCAGCAGCGGACAGGTAACTGAAGCTTTCTTT	CASSSGQVTEAFF
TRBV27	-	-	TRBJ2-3	TGTGCCAGCAGTCTAGCATGGAGCACAGATACGCAGTATTTT	CASSLAWSTDTQYF
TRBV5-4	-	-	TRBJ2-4	TGTGCCAGCAGCTTGGCCTCGGTAAACATTCAGTACTTC	CASSLASVNIQYF
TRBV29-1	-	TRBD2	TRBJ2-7	TGCAGCGTGGGGAGGGACGGCTACGAGCAGTACTTC	CSVGRDGYEQYF
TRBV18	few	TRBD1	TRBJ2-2	TGTGCCAGCTCACCAGAGGGGGCTACCGGGGAGCTGTTTTTT	CASSPEGATGELFF
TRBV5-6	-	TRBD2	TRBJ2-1	TGTGCCAGCAGCTTGGGACGGACTAGCGGGAGCTCCTACAATGAGCAGTTCTTC	CASSLGRTSGSSYNEQFF
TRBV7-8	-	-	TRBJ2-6	TGTGCCAGCAGCTTAGACGAAGAGGGGGCCAACGTCCTGACTTTC	CASSLDEEGANVLTF
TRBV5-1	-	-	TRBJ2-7	TGCGCCAGCTACGGACAGCCCACCTACGAGCAGTACTTC	CASYGQPTYEQYF
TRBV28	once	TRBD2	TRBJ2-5	TGTGCCAGCAGTTCCCTAGCGGGAGCCGGGGAGACCCAGTACTTC	CASSSLAGAGETQYF
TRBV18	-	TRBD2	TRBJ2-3	TGTGCCAGCTCACCACCTCAGCACCAACTAGCGGGAGCGGGAGATACGCAGTATTTT	CASSPPQHQLAGAGDTQYF
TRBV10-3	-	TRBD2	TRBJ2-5	TGTGCCACCGCGGCAGGATGGACTAGCGGGCAAGAGACCCAGTACTTC	CATAAGWTSGQETQYF
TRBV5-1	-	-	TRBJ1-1	TGCGCCAGCAGCTTGGCCAGGGCAGGATTCACTGAAGCTTTCTTT	CASSLARAGFTEAFF
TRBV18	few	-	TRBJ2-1	TGTGCCAGCTCAACGGGAGTCTACAATGAGCAGTTCTTC	CASSTGVYNEQFF
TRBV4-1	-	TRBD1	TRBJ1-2	TGCGCCAGCAGCCAAGGACCCGGGACAGTGCATGGCTACACCTTC	CASSQGPGTVHGYTF
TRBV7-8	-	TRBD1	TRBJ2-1	TGTGCCAGCAGTACTGCCGGGACAGCTCTTCCTGAGCAGTTCTTC	CASSTAGTALPEQFF
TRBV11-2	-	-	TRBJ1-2	TGTGCCAGCAGTTACACAGAGGGCTCTGGCTACACCTTC	CASSYTEGSGYTF
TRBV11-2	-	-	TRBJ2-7	TGTGCCAGCAGCTCCGACCAGGTTAGCTCCTACGAGCAGTACTTC	CASSSDQVSSYEQYF
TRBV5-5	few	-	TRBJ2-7	TGTGCCAGCAGCCGTCGTCGGGAAAACTCCTACGAGCAGTACTTC	CASSRRRENSYEQYF
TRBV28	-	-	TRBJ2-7	TGTGCCAGCAGTTTCGCCCAAATCCCGATCTTCCACGAGCAGTACTTC	CASSFAQIPIFHEQYF
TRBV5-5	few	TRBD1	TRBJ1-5	TGTGCCAGCAGCTTGACAGGGGCCCAGCATTTT	CASSLTGAQHF
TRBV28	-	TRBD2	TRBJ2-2	TGTGCCAGCAGTTTATTGCGGGAGACCGGGGAGCTGTTTTTT	CASSLLRETGELFF